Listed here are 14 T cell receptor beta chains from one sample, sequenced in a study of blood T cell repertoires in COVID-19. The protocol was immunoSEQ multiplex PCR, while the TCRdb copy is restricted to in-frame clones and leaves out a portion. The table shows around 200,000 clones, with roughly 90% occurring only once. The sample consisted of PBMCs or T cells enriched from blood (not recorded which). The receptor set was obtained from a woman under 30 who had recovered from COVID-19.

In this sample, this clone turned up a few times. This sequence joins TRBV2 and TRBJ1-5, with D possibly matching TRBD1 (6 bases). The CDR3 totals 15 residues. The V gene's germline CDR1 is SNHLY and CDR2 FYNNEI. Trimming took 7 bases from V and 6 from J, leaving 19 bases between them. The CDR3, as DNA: TGTGCCAGCATGTTTGAAGGGGGATTGGCTCAGCCCCAGCATTTT. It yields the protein CASMFEGGLAQPQHF.

The CDR3, as DNA: TGTGCCAGCTCTCCCGCTAGCGGGGCGAACACCGGGGAGCTGTTTTTT. It is translated as CASSPASGANTGELFF. The V and J genes are TRBV18 and TRBJ2-2, with 9 bases aligning to TRBD2. Germline values: CDR1 KGHSH, CDR2 LQKENI. J gave up 0 bases and V 6 bases, and 5 bases lay outside the gene matches. The CDR3 is 16 residues long. The variable domain in full, with the rest retrieved from reference TRBV18 and TRBJ2-2, is NAGVMQNPRHLVRRRGQEARLRCSPMKGHSHVYWYRQLPEEGLKFMVYLQKENIIDESGMPKERFSAEFPKEGPSILRIQQVVRGDSAAYFCASSPASGANTGELFFGEGSRLTVL.

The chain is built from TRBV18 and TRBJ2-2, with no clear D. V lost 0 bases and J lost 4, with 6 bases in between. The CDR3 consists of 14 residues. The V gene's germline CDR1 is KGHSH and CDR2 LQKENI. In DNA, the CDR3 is TGTGCCAGCTCACCACCATGGAGCACCGGGGAGCTGTTTTTT. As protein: CASSPPWSTGELFF.

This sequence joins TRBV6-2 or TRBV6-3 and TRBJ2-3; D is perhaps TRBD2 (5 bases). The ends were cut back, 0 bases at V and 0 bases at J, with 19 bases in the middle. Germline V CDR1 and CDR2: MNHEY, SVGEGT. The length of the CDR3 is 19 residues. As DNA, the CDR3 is TGTGCCAGCAGTTACTCGACCGCGCGGGTATTTTCTAGCACAGATACGCAGTATTTT. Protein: CASSYSTARVFSSTDTQYF.

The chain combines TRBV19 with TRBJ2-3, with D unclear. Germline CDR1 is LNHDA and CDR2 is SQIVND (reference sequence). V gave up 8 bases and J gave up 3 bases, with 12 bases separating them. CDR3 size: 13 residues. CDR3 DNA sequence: TGTGCCAGTTCGACTCAACCAACAGATACGCAGTATTTT. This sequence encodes CASSTQPTDTQYF.

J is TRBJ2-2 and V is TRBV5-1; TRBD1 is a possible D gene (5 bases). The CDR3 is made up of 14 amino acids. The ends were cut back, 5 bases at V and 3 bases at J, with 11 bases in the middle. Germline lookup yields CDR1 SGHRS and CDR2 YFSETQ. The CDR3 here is CASSTTDHTGELFF. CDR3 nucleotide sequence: TGCGCCAGCAGTACGACAGATCACACCGGGGAGCTGTTTTTT.

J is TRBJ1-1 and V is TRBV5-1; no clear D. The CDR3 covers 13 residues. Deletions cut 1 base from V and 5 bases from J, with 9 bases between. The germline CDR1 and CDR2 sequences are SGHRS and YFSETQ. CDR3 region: CASSLTPGTEAFF. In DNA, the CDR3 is TGCGCCAGCAGCTTGACCCCGGGGACTGAAGCTTTCTTT.

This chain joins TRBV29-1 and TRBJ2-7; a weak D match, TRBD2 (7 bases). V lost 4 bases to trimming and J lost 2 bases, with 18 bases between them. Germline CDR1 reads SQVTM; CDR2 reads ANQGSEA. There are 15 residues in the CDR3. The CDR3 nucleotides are TGCAGCGTTGCCCTTGGGGGGGGCGGTACCTACGAGCAGTACTTC. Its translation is CSVALGGGGTYEQYF.

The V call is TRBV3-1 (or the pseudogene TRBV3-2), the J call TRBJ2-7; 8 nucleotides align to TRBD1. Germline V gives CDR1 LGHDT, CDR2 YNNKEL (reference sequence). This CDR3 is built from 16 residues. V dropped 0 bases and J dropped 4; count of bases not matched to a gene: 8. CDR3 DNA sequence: TGTGCCAGCAGCCAAGACTCGCGGACAGGGTTGTACGAGCAGTACTTC. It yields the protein CASSQDSRTGLYEQYF.

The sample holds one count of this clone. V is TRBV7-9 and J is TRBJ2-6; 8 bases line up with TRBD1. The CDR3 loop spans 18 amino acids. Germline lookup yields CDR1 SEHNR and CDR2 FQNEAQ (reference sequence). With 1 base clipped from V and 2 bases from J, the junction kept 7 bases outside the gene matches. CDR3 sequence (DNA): TGTGCCAGCAGCTTAGGAGGACAGGGCGCCCCTGGGGCCAACGTCCTGACTTTC. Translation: CASSLGGQGAPGANVLTF.

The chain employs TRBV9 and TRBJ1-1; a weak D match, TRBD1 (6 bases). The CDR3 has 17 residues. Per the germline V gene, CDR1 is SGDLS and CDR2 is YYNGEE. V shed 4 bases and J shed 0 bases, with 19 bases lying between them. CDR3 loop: CASSPRPGTFMNTEAFF. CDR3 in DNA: TGTGCCAGCAGCCCACGTCCCGGGACATTTATGAACACTGAAGCTTTCTTT.

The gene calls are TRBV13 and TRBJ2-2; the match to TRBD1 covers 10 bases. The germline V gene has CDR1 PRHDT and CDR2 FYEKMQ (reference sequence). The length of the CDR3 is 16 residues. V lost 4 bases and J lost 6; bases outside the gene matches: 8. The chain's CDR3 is CASSYKTGTGAGELFF. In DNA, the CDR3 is TGTGCCAGCAGCTATAAAACCGGGACAGGGGCCGGGGAGCTGTTTTTT.

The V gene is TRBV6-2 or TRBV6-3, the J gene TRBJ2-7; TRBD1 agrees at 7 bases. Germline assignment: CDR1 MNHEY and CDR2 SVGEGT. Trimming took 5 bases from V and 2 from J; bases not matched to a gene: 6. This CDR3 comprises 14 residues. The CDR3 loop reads CASSTDRPAYEQYF. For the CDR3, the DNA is TGTGCCAGCAGTACGGACAGGCCGGCCTACGAGCAGTACTTC.

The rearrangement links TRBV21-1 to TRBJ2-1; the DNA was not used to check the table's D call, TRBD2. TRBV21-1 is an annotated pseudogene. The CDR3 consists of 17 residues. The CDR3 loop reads CASSYRETALYPNEQFF. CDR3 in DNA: TGTGCCAGCAGCTATCGGGAGACAGCCCTTTACCCCAATGAGCAGTTCTTC.